This T cell receptor (beta chain) was captured by sequencing in a study of blood T cell repertoires in COVID-19. This CDR3 comprises 16 residues. V dropped 0 bases and J dropped 8; count of bases not matched to a gene: 9. The germline V gene encodes CDR1 SGHTA and CDR2 FQGNSA. Using immunoSEQ multiplex PCR, the repertoire was profiled, and TCRdb retains in-frame clones only, with some absent. The repertoire includes 290,000 or so clones, approximately 90% of them detected once, and about 2% sits in the top ten. Sequenced: peripheral blood. This receptor was obtained from a young man with active or convalescent COVID-19. This chain uses TRBV7-2 with TRBJ2-1; TRBD2 matches at 8 bases. CDR3 DNA sequence: TGTGCCAGCAGCTTAGCGTCGGGGGGGCCCTTTTATGAGCAGTTCTTC. Translation: CASSLASGGPFYEQFF.